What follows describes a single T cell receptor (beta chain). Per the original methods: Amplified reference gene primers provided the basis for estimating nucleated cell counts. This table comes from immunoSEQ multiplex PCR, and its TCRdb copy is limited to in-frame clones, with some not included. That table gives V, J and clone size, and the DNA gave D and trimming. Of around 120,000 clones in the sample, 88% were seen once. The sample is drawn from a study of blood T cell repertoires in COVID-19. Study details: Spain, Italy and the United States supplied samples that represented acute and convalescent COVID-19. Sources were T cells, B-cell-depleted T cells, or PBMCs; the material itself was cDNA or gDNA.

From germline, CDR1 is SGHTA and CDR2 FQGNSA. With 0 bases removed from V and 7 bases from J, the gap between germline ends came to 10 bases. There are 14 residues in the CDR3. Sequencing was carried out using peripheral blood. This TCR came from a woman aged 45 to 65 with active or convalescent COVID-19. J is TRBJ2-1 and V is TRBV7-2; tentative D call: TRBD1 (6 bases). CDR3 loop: CASSLAQGQNEQFF. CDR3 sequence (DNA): TGTGCCAGCAGCTTAGCACAGGGTCAGAATGAGCAGTTCTTC.